Listed below are T cell receptor beta chains from one sample, sequenced in a study of blood T cell repertoires in COVID-19. Produced via immunoSEQ multiplex PCR; TCRdb's table is partial and in-frame only. The sample has 75,000 to 80,000 clones, around 90% seen once. Source material: peripheral blood. These receptors all come from a human donor in a cohort sampled during active COVID-19. Both conserved end residues are part of each CDR3. D genes are given only for firm matches. Clone size, where shown, is once, few, many, or a class for clones that have expanded.

j_call	clone_size	d_call	v_call	cdr3_aa	cdr3_nt
TRBJ1-6	.	TRBD1	TRBV20-1	CSASEGAGNSPLHF	TGCAGTGCTAGTGAGGGGGCCGGGAATTCACCCCTCCACTTT
TRBJ1-2	.	.	TRBV4-3	CASSQAPSGITNYGYTF	TGCGCCAGCAGCCAAGCCCCTTCGGGAATCACTAACTATGGCTACACCTTC
TRBJ2-1	.	.	TRBV10-1	CASSPGYEQFF	TGCGCCAGCAGCCCCGGTTATGAGCAGTTCTTC
TRBJ1-2	.	.	TRBV7-8	CASSEASDFNGYTF	TGTGCCAGCAGCGAGGCGTCAGATTTTAATGGCTACACCTTC
TRBJ2-1	.	TRBD2	TRBV24-1	CATSDSTSGGEFF	TGTGCCACCAGTGACTCGACTAGCGGGGGGGAGTTCTTC
TRBJ2-1	.	TRBD2	TRBV4-3	CASSHIAGGENEQFF	TGCGCCAGCAGCCATATAGCGGGGGGGGAGAATGAGCAGTTCTTC
TRBJ2-5	few	TRBD1	TRBV5-8	CASSRTGETQYF	TGTGCCAGCAGCAGGACAGGGGAGACCCAGTACTTC
TRBJ2-4	once	TRBD1	TRBV5-4	CASSDLPGTGVGAKNIQYF	TGTGCCAGCAGCGATCTTCCCGGGACAGGGGTTGGTGCCAAAAACATTCAGTACTTC
TRBJ1-2	.	.	TRBV21-1	CASSKEEVDRGQDYGYTF	TGTGCCAGCAGCAAAGAGGAGGTGGACAGGGGGCAAGATTATGGCTACACCTTC
TRBJ2-3	.	TRBD2	TRBV30	CAWNSGGALVDTQYF	TGTGCCTGGAATAGCGGGGGGGCCTTGGTAGATACGCAGTATTTT
TRBJ1-4	.	TRBD1	TRBV5-1	CASSRGQGDRGEKLFF	TGCGCCAGCAGCAGGGGACAGGGGGATAGGGGTGAAAAACTGTTTTTT
TRBJ2-7	.	TRBD2	TRBV6-1	CASSEGSGASYEQYF	TGTGCCAGCAGTGAAGGTAGCGGGGCCTCCTACGAGCAGTACTTC
TRBJ1-2	.	TRBD1	TRBV4-3	CASSQDRGVYGYTF	TGCGCCAGCAGCCAGGACAGGGGCGTCTATGGCTACACCTTC
TRBJ2-3	.	.	TRBV6-6	CASTVSGTDTQYF	TGTGCCAGCACAGTGTCTGGCACAGATACGCAGTATTTT
TRBJ2-1	.	TRBD1	TRBV18	CASSPGTGAYNEQFF	TGTGCCAGCTCACCAGGGACAGGGGCGTACAATGAGCAGTTCTTC
TRBJ1-2	once	TRBD1	TRBV10-3	CAISRDRVGYTF	TGTGCCATCAGCCGGGACAGGGTAGGCTACACCTTC
TRBJ1-2	.	.	TRBV6-2/TRBV6-3	CASSYGGDLGNYGYTF	TGTGCCAGCAGTTACGGCGGGGATCTGGGGAACTATGGCTACACCTTC
TRBJ1-1	.	.	TRBV29-1	CSVGDLFMNTEAFF	TGCAGCGTGGGAGACCTCTTCATGAACACTGAAGCTTTCTTT
TRBJ1-4	.	TRBD1	TRBV4-3	CASSHTKDRAYEKLFF	TGCGCCAGCAGCCATACTAAGGACAGGGCTTATGAAAAACTGTTTTTT
TRBJ2-1	once	.	TRBV20-1	CSASLGGQDEQFF	TGCAGTGCTAGTTTGGGGGGGCAGGATGAGCAGTTCTTC
TRBJ2-3	.	TRBD2	TRBV5-1	CASSIGGLAGQDTQYF	TGCGCCAGCTCCATTGGGGGACTAGCGGGGCAAGATACGCAGTATTTT
TRBJ2-7	.	.	TRBV4-1	CASSPEGSWEQYF	TGCGCCAGCAGCCCGGAGGGGTCCTGGGAGCAGTACTTC
TRBJ2-2	.	TRBD1	TRBV5-4	CASSIRTGNTGELFF	TGTGCCAGCAGCATCCGGACAGGGAACACCGGGGAGCTGTTTTTT
TRBJ2-7	.	TRBD1	TRBV2	CASSDATGGYEQYF	TGTGCCAGCAGTGACGCGACAGGGGGATACGAGCAGTACTTC
TRBJ1-2	.	TRBD1	TRBV6-5	CASSSRTGGGYGYTF	TGTGCCAGCAGCTCCCGGACAGGGGGCGGCTATGGCTACACCTTC
TRBJ1-1	.	.	TRBV5-1	CASSRDSSNTEAFF	TGCGCCAGCAGTCGGGACTCCTCGAACACTGAAGCTTTCTTT
TRBJ1-2	.	TRBD1	TRBV12-3/TRBV12-4	CASRLGQGYGYTF	TGTGCCAGCAGGCTGGGACAGGGCTATGGCTACACCTTC
TRBJ1-2	once	.	TRBV4-3	CASSQFIQGLYEGYTF	TGCGCCAGCAGCCAATTCATCCAGGGGCTCTATGAGGGCTACACCTTC
TRBJ1-5	.	.	TRBV3-1/TRBV3-2	CASSQVSSNQPQHF	TGTGCCAGCAGCCAAGTCTCGAGCAATCAGCCCCAGCATTTT
TRBJ2-5	once	TRBD1	TRBV24-1	CATSPNPGQGISETQYF	TGTGCCACCAGCCCGAACCCGGGACAGGGGATTTCGGAGACCCAGTACTTC
TRBJ2-4	once	.	TRBV2	CASSEMSRQLKNIQYF	TGTGCCAGCAGTGAAATGAGTAGACAACTCAAAAACATTCAGTACTTC
TRBJ2-5	.	TRBD1	TRBV4-3	CASSRTGGQGETQYF	TGCGCCAGCAGCCGGACAGGGGGCCAGGGAGAGACCCAGTACTTC
TRBJ2-3	.	TRBD2	TRBV5-5	CASSRGDRDQSTDTQYF	TGTGCCAGCAGTCGGGGGGACCGGGACCAGAGCACAGATACGCAGTATTTT
TRBJ1-1	.	TRBD1	TRBV6-6	CASSSTGGTEAFF	TGTGCCAGCAGTTCTACAGGGGGCACTGAAGCTTTCTTT
TRBJ1-2	.	TRBD1	TRBV6-5	CASSYSGTGRGGYTF	TGTGCCAGCAGTTACTCCGGGACAGGGAGAGGTGGCTACACCTTC
TRBJ2-5	.	TRBD2	TRBV18	CASSLSRGGIIQETQYF	TGTGCCAGCTCACTCAGCCGGGGGGGAATCATTCAAGAGACCCAGTACTTC
TRBJ2-3	once	.	TRBV5-1	CASSLAAGSLVTDTQYF	TGCGCCAGCAGCTTGGCCGCAGGGTCGCTAGTGACAGATACGCAGTATTTT
TRBJ1-2	.	TRBD1	TRBV5-1	CASSLEGTGGDYGYTF	TGCGCCAGCAGCTTGGAAGGGACAGGGGGCGACTATGGCTACACCTTC
TRBJ1-1	once	TRBD1	TRBV19	CASRTGTENTEAFF	TGTGCCAGTAGAACCGGGACAGAGAACACTGAAGCTTTCTTT
TRBJ2-1	.	TRBD1	TRBV27	CASSPSGQGADEQFF	TGTGCCAGCAGTCCCTCGGGACAGGGGGCAGATGAGCAGTTCTTC
TRBJ1-2	.	TRBD1	TRBV2	CASRRLTGSSYGYTF	TGTGCCAGCAGACGATTGACAGGGTCTTCCTATGGCTACACCTTC
TRBJ2-7	.	TRBD2	TRBV2	CASSWERGGYEQYF	TGTGCCAGCAGTTGGGAGCGGGGGGGCTACGAGCAGTACTTC
TRBJ2-1	.	TRBD1	TRBV5-1	CASSLGDRGNEQFF	TGCGCCAGCAGCTTGGGGGACAGGGGCAATGAGCAGTTCTTC
TRBJ1-2	.	.	TRBV7-9	CASSSTPPGTLYGYTF	TGTGCCAGCAGCTCAACTCCCCCCGGGACACTCTATGGCTACACCTTC
TRBJ1-5	.	TRBD1	TRBV6-5	CASSYSRQGPQHF	TGTGCCAGCAGTTACTCCCGACAGGGACCCCAGCATTTT
TRBJ2-1	.	TRBD2	TRBV7-8	CASSLWLAGGNEQFF	TGTGCCAGCAGCTTATGGCTAGCGGGGGGGAATGAGCAGTTCTTC
TRBJ1-2	.	TRBD1	TRBV5-4	CASPRGDRLFYGYTF	TGTGCCAGCCCGCGTGGGGACAGGCTCTTCTATGGCTACACCTTC
TRBJ1-1	.	TRBD1	TRBV19	CASSMVPGQRNTEAFF	TGTGCCAGTAGTATGGTACCGGGACAGAGGAACACTGAAGCTTTCTTT
TRBJ2-6	.	.	TRBV27	CASSYYAGANVLTF	TGTGCCAGCAGTTACTACGCGGGGGCCAACGTCCTGACTTTC
TRBJ2-7	.	.	TRBV5-4	CASSSQYEQYF	TGTGCCAGCAGCTCCCAGTACGAGCAGTACTTC
TRBJ1-2	.	.	TRBV5-6	CASSFGNRETNYGYTF	TGTGCCAGCAGCTTCGGTAATAGAGAGACTAACTATGGCTACACCTTC
TRBJ2-3	.	.	TRBV7-2	CATGSYHTQYF	TGTGCCACCGGGTCCTACCATACGCAGTATTTT
TRBJ2-7	.	TRBD1	TRBV23-1	CASSPHRGLPPPDLCEQYF	TGCGCCAGCAGTCCCCACAGGGGGCTCCCGCCTCCGGACCTGTGCGAGCAGTACTTC
TRBJ1-5	.	.	TRBV30	CAWEAGSNQPQHF	TGTGCCTGGGAGGCAGGGTCCAATCAGCCCCAGCATTTT